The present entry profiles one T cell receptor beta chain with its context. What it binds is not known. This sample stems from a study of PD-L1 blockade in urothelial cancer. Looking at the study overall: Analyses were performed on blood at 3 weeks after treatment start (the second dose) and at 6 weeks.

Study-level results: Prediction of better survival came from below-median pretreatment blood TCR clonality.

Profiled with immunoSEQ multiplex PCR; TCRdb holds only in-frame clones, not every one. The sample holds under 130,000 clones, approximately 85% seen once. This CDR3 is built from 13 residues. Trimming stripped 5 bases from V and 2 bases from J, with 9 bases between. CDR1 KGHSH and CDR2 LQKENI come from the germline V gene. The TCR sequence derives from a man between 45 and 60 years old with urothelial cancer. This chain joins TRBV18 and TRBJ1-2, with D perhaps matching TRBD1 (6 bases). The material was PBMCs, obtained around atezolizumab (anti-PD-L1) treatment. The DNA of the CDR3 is TGTGCCAGCTCATCCCAGGGGAACTATGGCTACACCTTC. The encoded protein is CASSSQGNYGYTF.